This TCR beta chain was identified during a study of cytomegalovirus exposure and HLA in healthy donors. The PCR made use of 60 Vbeta and 13 Jbeta primers. The method was immunoSEQ multiplex PCR; TCRdb's version includes in-frame clones alone and lacks a portion of them. The data contain approximately 200,000 clones, more than 70% of them singletons. Concerning this clone itself: What it recognizes is unknown.

Study findings and constraints: In an earlier analysis, in around 590 donors, most V segments appeared productive either ~87% or ~30% of the time. A few CMV-associated chains were confirmed in vitro to be specific for CMV antigens.

The sequence derives from a man aged 25 to 40 in good health and CMV-seropositive. Sequencing was performed on PBMCs.

The CDR3 spells CASSRNDRGFGYTF. The CDR3 DNA reads TGTGCCAGCAGCAGGAATGACAGGGGATTCGGCTACACCTTC. The rearrangement uses TRBV7-8 and TRBJ1-2, with 8 bases matching TRBD1. The CDR3 contains 14 residues. With V trimmed by 5 bases and J by 8 bases, 10 bases remained unmatched. Germline CDR1 reads SGHVS; CDR2 reads FQNEAQ.